A selection of T cell receptor beta chains follows, all from one sample in a study of cytomegalovirus exposure and HLA in healthy donors. Libraries were prepared by immunoSEQ multiplex PCR; TCRdb keeps only in-frame clonotypes and omits some of them. This table has around 130,000 clones, approximately 80% appearing once. Sequencing was carried out using PBMCs. These receptors all come from a man between 35 and 55 years old in good health and CMV-seronegative. Each CDR3 is given with its conserved first and last residue.

v_call: TRBV14; cdr3_aa: CASSPGQGTYNEQFF
v_call: TRBV7-9; cdr3_aa: CASSLVLSSYEQYF
v_call: TRBV7-9; cdr3_aa: CASSLELAGGPTGELFF
v_call: TRBV28; cdr3_aa: CASSYYRLQETQYF
v_call: TRBV19; cdr3_aa: CASSSPGDGYTF
v_call: TRBV6-1; cdr3_aa: CASRVLAGEQETQYF
v_call: TRBV2; cdr3_aa: CASSVQGTKNTGELFF
v_call: TRBV19; cdr3_aa: CASTRTSGRRISYNEQFF
v_call: TRBV7-9; cdr3_aa: CASSLGTPQGETQYF
v_call: TRBV5-1; cdr3_aa: CASSLSMQDRNTDTQYF
v_call: TRBV7-8; cdr3_aa: CASSLGTGYEKLFF
v_call: TRBV28; cdr3_aa: CASSPRGRETQYF
v_call: TRBV27; cdr3_aa: CASRQGSGNQPQHF
v_call: TRBV18; cdr3_aa: CASSPTTYEQYF
v_call: TRBV7-8; cdr3_aa: CASSLRQGETYEQYF
v_call: TRBV6-5; cdr3_aa: CASSPLTGAGETQYF
v_call: TRBV5-8; cdr3_aa: CASSGGTELRITDTQYF
v_call: TRBV7-9; cdr3_aa: CASSLAWQGARNTEAFF
v_call: TRBV15; cdr3_aa: CATSSDRYNEQFF
v_call: TRBV5-4; cdr3_aa: CASSLAPSPEETQYF
v_call: TRBV7-8; cdr3_aa: CASSLKPTGTSGLFSYEQYF
v_call: TRBV11-2; cdr3_aa: CASSLDSRDEQYF
v_call: TRBV7-5; cdr3_aa: CVRSLGSFRGGTDTQYF
v_call: TRBV5-4; cdr3_aa: CASSLVGQGGLFF
v_call: TRBV30; cdr3_aa: CAWSVYRTAYGYTF
v_call: TRBV5-1; cdr3_aa: CASSTAVSTDTISYEQYF